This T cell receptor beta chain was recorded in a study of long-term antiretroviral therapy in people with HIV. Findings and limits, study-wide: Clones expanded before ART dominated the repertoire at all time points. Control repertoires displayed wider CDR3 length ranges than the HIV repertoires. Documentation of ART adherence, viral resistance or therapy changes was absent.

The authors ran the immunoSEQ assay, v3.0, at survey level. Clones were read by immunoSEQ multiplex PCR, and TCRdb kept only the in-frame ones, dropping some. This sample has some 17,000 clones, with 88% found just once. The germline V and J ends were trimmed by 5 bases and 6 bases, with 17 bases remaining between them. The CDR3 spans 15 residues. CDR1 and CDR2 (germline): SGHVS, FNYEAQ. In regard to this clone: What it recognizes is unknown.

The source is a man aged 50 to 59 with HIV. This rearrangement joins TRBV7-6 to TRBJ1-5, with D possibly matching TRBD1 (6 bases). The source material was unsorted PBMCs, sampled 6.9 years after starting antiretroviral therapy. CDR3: CASSPVVQGGQPQHF. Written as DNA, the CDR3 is TGTGCCAGCAGCCCGGTGGTACAGGGCGGTCAGCCCCAGCATTTT.